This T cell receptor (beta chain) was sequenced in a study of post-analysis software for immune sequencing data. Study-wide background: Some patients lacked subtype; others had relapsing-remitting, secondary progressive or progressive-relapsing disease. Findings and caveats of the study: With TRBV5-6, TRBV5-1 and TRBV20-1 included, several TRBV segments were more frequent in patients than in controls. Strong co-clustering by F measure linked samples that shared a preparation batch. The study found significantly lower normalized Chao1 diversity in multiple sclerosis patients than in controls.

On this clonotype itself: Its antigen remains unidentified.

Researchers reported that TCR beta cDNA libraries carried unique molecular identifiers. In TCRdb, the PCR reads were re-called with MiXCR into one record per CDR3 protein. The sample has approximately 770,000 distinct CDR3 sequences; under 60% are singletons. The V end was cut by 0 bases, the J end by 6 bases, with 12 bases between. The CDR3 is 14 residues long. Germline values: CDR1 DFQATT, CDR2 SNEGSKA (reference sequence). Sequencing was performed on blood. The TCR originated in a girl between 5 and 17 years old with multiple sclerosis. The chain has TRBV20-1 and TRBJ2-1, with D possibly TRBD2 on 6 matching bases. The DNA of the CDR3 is TGCAGTGCTAGAGATCAAGCGGGCAGCAATGAGCAGTTCTTC. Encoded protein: CSARDQAGSNEQFF.